The 14 T cell receptor beta chains below were found in one sample sequenced in a study of shared clonotypes between healthy human individuals. The repertoire was sequenced with immunoSEQ multiplex PCR; TCRdb's copy has only in-frame clones and lacks some. The sample records about 1.1 million clones, more than 75% being singletons. Sequences were obtained from memory CD4+ T cells from PBMCs. Specified subset: CD45RA-negative fraction. The source of these receptors is a man aged 18 to 29 in good health. Some clones in this sample may be carry-over from other donors' samples.

This chain connects TRBV27 to TRBJ2-3, with D possibly TRBD2 on 6 matching bases. The length of the CDR3 is 14 residues. The germline gives CDR1 MNHEY, CDR2 SMNVEV (reference sequence). V shed 7 bases and J shed 2 bases, with 13 bases lying between them. CDR3 protein: CASTRGGFTDTQYF. For the CDR3, the DNA is TGTGCCAGCACCCGCGGAGGGTTCACAGATACGCAGTATTTT.

As concerns this clone: Different DNA sequences within this sample yield the same CDR3. The chain links TRBV28 to TRBJ1-5; D is undetermined. Deletions cut 2 bases from V and 7 bases from J, with 9 bases between. Germline CDR1 and CDR2: MDHEN and SYDVKM. The CDR3 has 13 amino acids. CDR3 DNA sequence: TGTGCCAGCAGTTTAGGAGGGTCCCAGCCCCAGCATTTT. Its translation: CASSLGGSQPQHF.

This clone was detected many times. This sequence joins TRBV14 and TRBJ2-1, with 14 bases identical to TRBD2. The CDR3 consists of 14 residues. V lost 6 bases to trimming and J lost 9 bases; unmatched junction nucleotides: 4. Germline CDR1 and CDR2: SGHDN and FVKESK. CDR3 in amino acids: CASRPTSGRGEQFF. The CDR3 bases are TGTGCCAGCAGGCCGACTAGCGGGAGGGGTGAGCAGTTCTTC.

In DNA, the CDR3 is TGCGCCAGCAGTGACGGGACAGGGGTAACCTACGAGCAGTACTTC. The encoded protein is CASSDGTGVTYEQYF. The rearrangement links TRBV5-1 to TRBJ2-7, with 10 bases identical to TRBD1. Germline assignment: CDR1 SGHRS and CDR2 YFSETQ. CDR3 size: 15 residues. Unmatched junction bases numbered 7, after V lost 5 bases and J lost 2 bases.

This clone has more than one count but fewer than ten. This chain links TRBV6-1 with TRBJ2-7; unclear D gene. Between the trimmed V and J ends, which lost 0 bases and 3 bases, there was a span of 12 bases. The CDR3 is made up of 15 amino acids. CDR1 and CDR2 from the germline V gene are MNHNS and SASEGT. Here the CDR3 reads CASSEARQWDYEQYF. The DNA for the CDR3 is TGTGCCAGCAGTGAAGCTAGGCAGTGGGACTACGAGCAGTACTTC.

The table lists this clone with a few counts. The chain recombines TRBV5-4 with TRBJ2-2; the match to TRBD2 covers 7 bases. Germline loops: CDR1 SGHNT, CDR2 YYREEE (reference sequence). The V gene end was trimmed by 6 bases and the J gene end by 3 bases; junction bases not matched to a gene: 5. This CDR3 region has 14 residues. CDR3 DNA: TGTGCCAGCAATCAGCGGGGATACACCGGGGAGCTGTTTTTT. The encoded protein is CASNQRGYTGELFF.

The J gene is TRBJ2-2, the V gene TRBV5-1, with D possibly matching TRBD2 (5 bases). The CDR3 runs to 17 residues. The V end was cut by 5 bases, the J end by 1 base, with 18 bases between. CDR1 is SGHRS and CDR2 is YFSETQ in the germline V gene. Here the CDR3 DNA reads TGCGCCAGCAGGCCCCGGATTGCACTAGGGAACACCGGGGAGCTGTTTTTT. As protein: CASRPRIALGNTGELFF.

The chain uses TRBV27 and TRBJ2-7, with no clear D. The CDR3 runs 14 residues. Germline loops: CDR1 MNHEY, CDR2 SMNVEV (reference sequence). The V gene lost 9 bases and the J gene lost 6 bases, with 21 bases spanning the gap. CDR3 nucleotides: TGTGCCAGTAGGGTCCGGGCCCGCACCGGCGAGCAGTACTTC. The encoded protein is CASRVRARTGEQYF.

Many counts were recorded for this clone. The chain employs TRBV7-2 and TRBJ1-5, with D perhaps matching TRBD1 (6 bases). CDR1 is SGHTA, CDR2 FQGNSA, per germline. The CDR3 extends over 15 amino acids. Deletions cut 5 bases from V and 3 bases from J, with 14 bases between. For the CDR3, the DNA is TGTGCCAGCAGCCTGACGGGGGGCAACAATCAGCCCCAGCATTTT. This codes for CASSLTGGNNQPQHF. The full variable domain, its missing parts supplied by reference TRBV7-2 and TRBJ1-5, is GAGVSQSPSNKVTEKGKDVELRCDPISGHTALYWYRQSLGQGLEFLIYFQGNSAPDKSGLPSDRFSAERTGGSVSTLTIQRTQQEDSAVYLCASSLTGGNNQPQHFGDGTRLSIL.

Comments on this clone: Other nucleotide sequences in the sample specify the same CDR3. V usage is TRBV4-2 and J usage is TRBJ2-1; a weak D match, TRBD2 (6 bases). The ends were cut back, 4 bases at V and 6 bases at J, with 13 bases in the middle. The germline gives CDR1 LGHNA, CDR2 YNFKEQ. This CDR3 is built from 14 residues. As DNA, the CDR3 is TGTGCCAGCAGCCTTCGCGGGGTAGGCAATGAGCAGTTCTTC. As protein: CASSLRGVGNEQFF.

The rearrangement uses TRBV19 and TRBJ2-2; 9 bases are shared with TRBD1. The V segment lost 4 bases and the J segment 5 bases; nucleotides outside the gene matches: 11. CDR3 length equals 17 residues. Germline loops: CDR1 LNHDA, CDR2 SQIVND (reference sequence). The DNA for the CDR3 is TGTGCCAGTAGTAATCAAAGGACAGGGGAAGTAACCGGGGAGCTGTTTTTT. Translated: CASSNQRTGEVTGELFF.

This clone has more than one count but fewer than ten. The chain is built from TRBV9 and TRBJ1-2; TRBD1 is a possible D gene (5 bases). The germline V gene encodes CDR1 SGDLS and CDR2 YYNGEE. The CDR3 spans 14 residues. Trimming removed 0 bases from V and 3 bases from J, with 9 bases in between. CDR3 residues: CASSVALGDYGYTF. The CDR3 bases are TGTGCCAGCAGCGTAGCCTTAGGGGACTATGGCTACACCTTC.

The chain couples TRBV5-1 to TRBJ2-5; TRBD1 aligns across 8 bases. Germline V gives CDR1 SGHRS, CDR2 YFSETQ. The junction had 4 bases not matched to a gene; V was cut back by 4 bases and J by 5 bases. The CDR3 loop spans 13 amino acids. The CDR3 DNA reads as TGCGCCAGCAGCAGAAACAGGGGGGAGACCCAGTACTTC. Translated, it gives CASSRNRGETQYF. Supplemented by reference TRBV5-1 and TRBJ2-5, the full variable domain reads KAGVTQTPRYLIKTRGQQVTLSCSPISGHRSVSWYQQTPGQGLQFLFEYFSETQRNKGNFPGRFSGRQFSNSRSEMNVSTLELGDSALYLCASSRNRGETQYFGPGTRLLVL.

The V gene is TRBV13, the J gene TRBJ2-1; D is perhaps TRBD2 (6 bases). Trimming stripped 5 bases from V and 9 bases from J, with 20 bases between. The CDR3 covers 15 residues. Germline loops: CDR1 PRHDT, CDR2 FYEKMQ (reference sequence). Here the CDR3 DNA reads TGTGCCAGCAGCAGACCGGGACTCGGAGTCCTTGAGCAGTTCTTC. It is translated as CASSRPGLGVLEQFF. The whole variable domain, remainder taken from reference TRBV13 and TRBJ2-1, is AAGVIQSPRHLIKEKRETATLKCYPIPRHDTVYWYQQGPGQDPQFLISFYEKMQSDKGSIPDRFSAQQFSDYHSELNMSSLELGDSALYFCASSRPGLGVLEQFFGPGTRLTVL.